Listed below are T cell receptor beta chains from one sample, sequenced in a study of blood T cell repertoires in COVID-19. Using immunoSEQ multiplex PCR, the repertoire was profiled, and TCRdb retains in-frame clones only, with some absent. This table holds about 240,000 clones, roughly 80% found once. Sequencing input: peripheral blood. These receptors all stem from a woman between 55 and 75 years old with active or convalescent COVID-19. Both conserved end residues are part of each CDR3. The order of the fields is D gene, CDR3 length, clone size, V gene, J gene, CDR3 DNA, CDR3 protein. D genes are given only for firm matches. Expanded clones are given a class, and other clones once, few, many or no size at all.

>NA|14|few|TRBV7-9|TRBJ1-4
TGTGCCAGCAGCTTAGGGCAGGCCCAGGAAAAACTGTTTTTT
CASSLGQAQEKLFF
>TRBD2|17|NA|TRBV19|TRBJ2-2
TGTGCCAGTAGTATTCTGACTAGCGGGGGGGCGGTCGGGGAGCTGTTTTTT
CASSILTSGGAVGELFF
>TRBD2|14|NA|TRBV2|TRBJ2-3
TGTGCCAGCATTTCGGGGGGGCACACAGATACGCAGTATTTT
CASISGGHTDTQYF
>NA|14|NA|TRBV6-7|TRBJ1-1
TGTGCCAGCACCCCCGTTGGAGGGAACACTGAAGCTTTCTTT
CASTPVGGNTEAFF
>NA|13|NA|TRBV7-2|TRBJ2-5
TGTGCCAGCGGGGGAGGCAGACAAGAGACCCAGTACTTC
CASGGGRQETQYF
>TRBD2|16|NA|TRBV7-3|TRBJ2-1
TGTGCCAGCAGCTTATGGGGACTAGTAGGGCCTAATGAGCAGTTCTTC
CASSLWGLVGPNEQFF
>NA|12|NA|TRBV6-6|TRBJ1-2
TGTGCCAGCAGTTACGAGGACTATGGCTACACCTTC
CASSYEDYGYTF
>NA|13|NA|TRBV30|TRBJ1-5
TGTGCCTGGAGTGGTAGCTTCGGTCAGCCCCAGCATTTT
CAWSGSFGQPQHF
>NA|15|once|TRBV6-2/TRBV6-3|TRBJ1-1
TGTGCCAGCAGTCCGACCCGCGGCCTGAACACTGAAGCTTTCTTT
CASSPTRGLNTEAFF
>NA|15|once|TRBV5-6|TRBJ1-2
TGTGCCAGCAGCTTTACCGGGTCTAACTACTATGGCTACACCTTC
CASSFTGSNYYGYTF
>TRBD1|16|many|TRBV2|TRBJ1-3
TGTGCCAGCAGTGAAGGGACAGGGCTGTCTGGAAACACCATATATTTT
CASSEGTGLSGNTIYF
>NA|13|NA|TRBV7-2|TRBJ2-7
TGTGCCAGCAGCTCCAGGATCCGGGGCGAGCAGTACTTC
CASSSRIRGEQYF
>NA|15|once|TRBV6-5|TRBJ1-2
TGTGCCAGCAGTTACTCTCGGGGGGATAACTATGGCTACACCTTC
CASSYSRGDNYGYTF
>NA|12|NA|TRBV19|TRBJ1-2
TGTGCCAGTAGTGTGGCCAGCTATGGCTACACCTTC
CASSVASYGYTF
>NA|15|NA|TRBV11-2|TRBJ2-2
TGTGCCAGCAGCTTGGGGGGGGCCCGAACCGGGGAGCTGTTTTTT
CASSLGGARTGELFF
>NA|13|NA|TRBV7-9|TRBJ1-2
TGTGCCAGCAGCTTAGTCAGGGACTATGGCTACACCTTC
CASSLVRDYGYTF
>TRBD2|17|NA|TRBV10-3|TRBJ2-3
TGTGCCATCAGTGATCCGGGACTAGCGGCGTCTGGGGATACGCAGTATTTT
CAISDPGLAASGDTQYF
>TRBD1|14|NA|TRBV27|TRBJ1-2
TGTGCCACCCTCACTACAGGGGGCGCTGATGGCTACACCTTC
CATLTTGGADGYTF
>TRBD1|15|NA|TRBV6-5|TRBJ2-7
TGTGCCAGCAGTAAAACCTCGGGACAGCCTTACGAGCAGTACTTC
CASSKTSGQPYEQYF
>TRBD1|15|NA|TRBV6-5|TRBJ1-2
TGTGCCAGCAGTCCAGGACAGGGGGGCAACTATGGCTACACCTTC
CASSPGQGGNYGYTF
>TRBD1|15|NA|TRBV10-3|TRBJ1-1
TGTGCCATCAGTGAGACCGGGACAGGGGGCACTGAAGCTTTCTTT
CAISETGTGGTEAFF
>TRBD1|17|NA|TRBV7-8|TRBJ2-2
TGTGCCAGCAGCCCCTTCGGACAGGGGTTGGGCACCGGGGAGCTGTTTTTT
CASSPFGQGLGTGELFF
>TRBD1|17|NA|TRBV4-3|TRBJ1-2
TGCGCCAGCAGCCAAGATCTTGCGACAGGGAGGAACTATGGCTACACCTTC
CASSQDLATGRNYGYTF
>TRBD1|14|NA|TRBV18|TRBJ1-2
TGTGCCAGCTCCCCGGGACAGTTAAATTATGGCTACACCTTC
CASSPGQLNYGYTF